This TCR beta chain was captured by sequencing in a study of T cell responses to AZD1222 COVID-19 vaccine. Study results and limitations: Compared with day 0, the breadth and depth of the Spike-specific TCR repertoire rose significantly after two doses of AZD1222. AZD1222 recipients seropositive at baseline numbered only five to seven. Sampling that yielded the repertoires occurred only after the peak T cell response. Nearly half of unique spike-specific TCRs reportedly avoided B.1.351 and B.1.1.7 mutated regions.

Assay used: immunoSEQ multiplex PCR; TCRdb lists only in-frame clones, some missing. The sample includes approximately 120,000 clones, approximately 89% seen only once; the top ten take 4.4%. This clone was seen just once. Its antigen is as yet unknown. The germline gives CDR1 KGHSH, CDR2 LQKENI. V was clipped by 3 bases and J by 4 bases, with 12 bases between them. There are 14 residues in the CDR3. This sample comprised peripheral blood, obtained 28 days after the second AZD1222 dose. The TCR was taken from an adult who received the AZD1222 COVID-19 vaccine. V gene TRBV18 combines with J gene TRBJ2-5; the D gene is possibly TRBD2 (5 bases). The DNA for the CDR3 is TGTGCCAGCTCACCCCGGGCTGCGGGAGAGACCCAGTACTTC. Protein sequence: CASSPRAAGETQYF.